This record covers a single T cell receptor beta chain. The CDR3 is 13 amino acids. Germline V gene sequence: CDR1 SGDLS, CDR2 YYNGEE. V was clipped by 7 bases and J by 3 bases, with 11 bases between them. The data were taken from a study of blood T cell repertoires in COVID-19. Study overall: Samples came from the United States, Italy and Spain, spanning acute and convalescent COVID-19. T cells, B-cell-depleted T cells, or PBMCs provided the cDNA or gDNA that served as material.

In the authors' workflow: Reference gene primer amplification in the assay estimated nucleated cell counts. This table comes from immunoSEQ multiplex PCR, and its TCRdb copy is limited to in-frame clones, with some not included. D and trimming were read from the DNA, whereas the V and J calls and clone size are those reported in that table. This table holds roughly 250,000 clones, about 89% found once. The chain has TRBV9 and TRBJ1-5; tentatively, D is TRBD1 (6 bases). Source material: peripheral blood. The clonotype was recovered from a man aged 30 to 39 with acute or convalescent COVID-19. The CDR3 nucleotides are TGTGCCAGCGCCACAGGGCCCAATCAGCCCCAGCATTTT. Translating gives CASATGPNQPQHF.